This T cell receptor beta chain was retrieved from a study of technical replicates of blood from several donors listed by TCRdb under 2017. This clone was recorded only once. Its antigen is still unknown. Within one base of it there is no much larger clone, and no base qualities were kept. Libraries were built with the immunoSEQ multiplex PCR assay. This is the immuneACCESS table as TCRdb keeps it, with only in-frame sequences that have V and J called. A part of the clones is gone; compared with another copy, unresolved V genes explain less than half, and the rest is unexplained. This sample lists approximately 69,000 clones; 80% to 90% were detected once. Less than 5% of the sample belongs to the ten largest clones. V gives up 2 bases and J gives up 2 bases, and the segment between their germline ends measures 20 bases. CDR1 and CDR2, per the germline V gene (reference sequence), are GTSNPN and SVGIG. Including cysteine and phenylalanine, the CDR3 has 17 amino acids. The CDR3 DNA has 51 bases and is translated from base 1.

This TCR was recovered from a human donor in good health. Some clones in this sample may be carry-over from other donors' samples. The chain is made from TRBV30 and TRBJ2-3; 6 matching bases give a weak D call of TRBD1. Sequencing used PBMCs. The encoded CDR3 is CAWSRTPNRVNTDTQYF. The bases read TGTGCCTGGAGTCGCACCCCTAACAGGGTAAACACAGATACGCAGTATTTT.